Listed here are 5 T cell receptor beta chains from one sample, sequenced in a study of T cells in Graves' hyperthyroidism and ophthalmopathy. What was amplified from RNA transcripts were TCR beta CDR3 regions. Researchers ran a first-round RT-PCR on the TCR CDR3 using the HTBI primer set. TCRdb processed the multiplex PCR reads anew with MiXCR; each CDR3 protein has one entry. The sample contains under 400,000 distinct CDR3 sequences, around 20% of which appear only once. The sequencing input was blood. Receptors were obtained from a woman between 50 and 59 years old with Graves' hyperthyroidism.

This clonotype has a count of ten or more. The chain combines TRBV6-1 with TRBJ2-3; a possible D gene is TRBD1 (6 bases). CDR3 length: 15 amino acids. V was shortened by 4 bases and J by 0 bases, with 11 bases between the two germline ends. The V gene's germline CDR1 is MNHNS and CDR2 SASEGT. The CDR3 is CASSVRGSSTDTQYF. CDR3 bases: TGTGCCAGCAGTGTCAGGGGTTCTAGCACAGATACGCAGTATTTT.

The chain couples TRBV28 to TRBJ2-5, with D maybe TRBD2 (6 bases). This CDR3 region has 14 residues. Trimming cost V 4 bases and J 5 bases, with 14 bases left between them. The V gene's germline CDR1 is MDHEN and CDR2 SYDVKM. The CDR3 DNA sequence: TGTGCCAGCAGTTCTGGGGGAGGTGGGGAGACCCAGTACTTC. Amino acid sequence: CASSSGGGGETQYF.

At least ten counts were recorded for this clonotype. The gene calls are TRBV11-3 and TRBJ2-7; 9 nucleotides agree with TRBD1. CDR3 size: 15 residues. In germline, CDR1 is SGHNT, CDR2 YENEEA. Unmatched junction bases numbered 4, after V lost 4 bases and J lost 0 bases. In DNA, the CDR3 is TGTGCCAGCAGCTCCAGACAGGGGGGCTCCTACGAGCAGTACTTC. This gives the protein CASSSRQGGSYEQYF.

This clonotype was seen a handful of times. The V and J genes are TRBV28 and TRBJ1-2; D call uncertain. The CDR3 runs to 13 residues. In germline, CDR1 is MDHEN, CDR2 SYDVKM. V gave up 2 bases and J gave up 5 bases, with 9 bases separating them. Here the CDR3 DNA reads TGTGCCAGCAGTTTACCGGCAGATTATGGCTACACCTTC. Amino acid sequence: CASSLPADYGYTF.

The gene calls are TRBV15 and TRBJ2-2; D not resolved. This CDR3 has 13 residues. Trimming removed 0 bases at V and 3 bases at J, with 2 bases between. From germline, CDR1 is LNHNV and CDR2 YYDKDF (reference sequence). This CDR3 is CATSRDDTGELFF. The CDR3 DNA follows: TGTGCCACCAGCAGAGATGACACCGGGGAGCTGTTTTTT.